This paragraph reports one T cell receptor beta chain. Preparation of the TCRbeta library involved a method that used unique molecular identifiers. TCRdb used MiXCR to reprocess the PCR reads, holding one entry per CDR3 protein. The sample lists 360,000 or so distinct CDR3 sequences, around 20% occurring once. Looked up from germline, CDR1 is MNHEY and CDR2 is SMNVEV (reference sequence). V lost 6 bases to trimming and J lost 3 bases; unmatched junction nucleotides: 8. The CDR3 consists of 15 residues. The sample belongs to a study of T-cell reconstitution after alpha-beta-depleted transplantation in children.

The sequences come from PBMCs from the stem cell graft donor, collected from the stem cell graft. The sequence was collected from a human donor who donated a stem cell graft to a child with acute myeloid leukemia. The rearrangement joins TRBV27 to TRBJ2-1, with 7 bases aligning to TRBD1. The CDR3: CASRPTGRLYNEQFF. CDR3 DNA sequence: TGTGCCAGCAGACCGACAGGGAGACTCTACAATGAGCAGTTCTTC.